This T cell receptor (beta chain) was sequenced for a study of CD8+ T cells in alopecia areata (dated by TCRdb to between 2018 and 2020). Describing the broader study: High-throughput TCRbeta sequencing was used to examine T cell clonal expansion in alopecia areata in both the C3H/HeJ mouse model and human patients. Human TCRbeta sequencing covered scalp tissue and sorted CD4+ and CD8+ peripheral blood T cells from patchy and totalis/universalis alopecia areata patients and healthy controls. Scalp clonality was compared among normal scalp (n=4), patchy alopecia areata scalp (n=8), and alopecia totalis/universalis scalp (n=8). The RNA source kit depended on sample type: the PAXgene miRNA kit for fixed scalp, the miRNeasy kit for PBMCs, and the RNeasy kit for mouse skin. Amplification of TCRbeta CDR3 regions was done by immunoSEQ multiplex PCR using 35 Vbeta forward primers and 13 Jbeta reverse primers.

Broad study findings and their caveats: Shared TCR sequences between patients were less evident than in mice, which may be partly attributable to HLA diversity in the patient population. Higher clonality and more expanded CD8+ clones were observed in lesional scalp than in normal scalp, particularly in alopecia totalis/universalis, a finding suggestive of antigenic drive. Unlike mouse skin, which is dominated by gammadelta T cells, normal human skin has resident alphabeta T cells that are also sequenced, and this complicates analysis of the scalp TCR repertoire.

The method was the immunoSEQ multiplex PCR assay. For TCR sequencing, RNA was extracted from every sample and reverse transcribed into cDNA to serve as template. SuperScript III was used to make first-strand cDNA, primed with a 2:1 mix of oligo-dT and random hexamers. A synthetic immune receptor repertoire was used to gauge amplification bias, and whatever bias remained was removed computationally. The published analysis was carried out like this. Raw reads were preprocessed to remove errors, and CDR3 was defined by IMGT conventions from the conserved cysteine to phenylalanine. Clonality was calculated as 1 minus Shannon entropy normalized by log2 of the number of productive unique TCRs. Scalp TCRbeta sequences were cross-referenced with sorted blood CD4 and CD8 repertoires so that the CD4 or CD8 identity of scalp clones could be inferred. Not all clones reach the TCRdb copy of this immuneACCESS table, which keeps in-frame sequences only. Checked studies attribute under half of the gap to unresolved V genes and leave the rest unexplained. The V and J calls and clone size were taken over from that table, and D and trimming were inferred from the DNA. This sample holds some 120,000 clones; roughly 50% were observed only once. The ten largest account for more than 9% of the sample.

Of note for this clone: This clone's antigen is unknown. No base quality information exists; no much larger clone differs at one position.

Trimming accounts for 5 bases at V and 1 base at J, while the number of junction bases matched to no gene is 5. Taken from cysteine to phenylalanine, the CDR3 has 14 residues. Only the CDR3 DNA is retained, 42 bases long and in frame from the first base. The germline V gene (reference sequence) gives CDR1 as MNHEY and CDR2 as SMNVEV. Peripheral blood and lesional scalp punch biopsies were obtained from patients with alopecia areata. After PBMCs were isolated by density centrifugation and stained for CD3, CD4 and CD8, a FACSAria was used to sort CD4+ and CD8+ T cells. Untreated alopecia areata patients were recruited as part of a multicenter biomarker study. In roughly 5 patients from the biomarker study, the blood CD8+ T cells went through an additional sort into NKG2D-low and NKG2D-high fractions.

The TCR comes from a human donor with alopecia areata. The source material was NKG2D-low CD8+ T cells sorted from blood. This specimen's cell subset or site label, per the study, means: sorted CD8+ NKG2D-low blood T cells. In this chain, TRBV27 is recombined with TRBJ2-7, with 7 middle bases fitting TRBD1. In nucleotide form, the sequence is TGTGCCAGCAGTCTCAGGGGACAGTCCTACGAGCAGTACTTC. Translated, it reads CASSLRGQSYEQYF.